Following are 14 T cell receptor beta chains from one sample sequenced in a study of Ad26.COV2.S vaccination and SARS-CoV-2 variants. Treatment here: some 20 received Ad26.COV2.S at low or high dose, single or two shots; about five received placebo; per-sample allocation not given. Sampling was done on day 63 after the first vaccine or placebo injection. The assay was immunoSEQ multiplex PCR, and TCRdb's table has in-frame clones only and misses some. The table shows about 390,000 clones, with less than 90% occurring only once. Sequencing was performed on peripheral blood, taken in a trial of Ad26.COV2.S vaccine versus placebo. Receptors were obtained from a person aged 18-65 years who received the Ad26.COV2.S COVID-19 vaccine or a placebo.

V and J are TRBV12-3 or TRBV12-4 and TRBJ2-7; D not certain. Deletions cut 1 base from V and 5 bases from J, with 3 bases between. This CDR3 has 11 amino acids. CDR3 DNA: TGTGCCAGCAGTTTAGGGAACGAGCAGTACTTC. Its translation: CASSLGNEQYF.

The rearrangement joins TRBV6-2 or TRBV6-3 to TRBJ2-3, with 11 positions matching TRBD2. The germline V gene encodes CDR1 MNHEY and CDR2 SVGEGT. The CDR3 spans 17 residues. V shed 2 bases and J 2 bases; nucleotides not matched to a gene: 6. This CDR3 reads CASSYEVAGGDTDTQYF. The CDR3, as DNA: TGTGCCAGCAGTTACGAGGTAGCGGGGGGGGACACAGATACGCAGTATTTT.

V is TRBV7-2 and J is TRBJ2-3; the match to TRBD2 covers 13 bases. The CDR3 is 16 amino acids. J was trimmed by 5 bases and V by 5 bases; bases with no gene match: 7. Germline loops: CDR1 SGHTA, CDR2 FQGNSA. For the CDR3, the DNA is TGTGCCAGCAGCATCACTAGCGGGGGGGGAGTAGATACGCAGTATTTT. This sequence encodes CASSITSGGGVDTQYF.

This sequence joins TRBV12-3 or TRBV12-4 and TRBJ1-2; a possible D gene is TRBD1 (6 bases). Trimming shortened V by 10 bases and J by 4 bases, and 13 bases separated the two germline ends. The CDR3 length is 12 residues. CDR3 loop: CANMDSSYGYTF. The CDR3 DNA reads as TGTGCCAACATGGACAGTTCCTATGGCTACACCTTC.

The genes are TRBV10-3 and TRBJ1-5; maybe TRBD1 (5 bases). There are 13 residues in the CDR3. Trimming stripped 5 bases from V and 3 bases from J, with 8 bases between. Germline V gene sequence: CDR1 ENHRY, CDR2 SYGVKD. CDR3 DNA: TGTGCCATCAGTACAGGTACCAATCAGCCCCAGCATTTT. As protein: CAISTGTNQPQHF.

The chain employs TRBV7-8 and TRBJ1-6, with a weak D call TRBD1 (5 bases). The CDR3 loop spans 16 amino acids. V lost 5 bases to trimming and J lost 7 bases, with 18 bases between them. From germline, CDR1 is SGHVS and CDR2 FQNEAQ. CDR3 protein: CASSPRGGSENSPLHF. The CDR3 DNA is TGTGCCAGCAGCCCCCGGGGCGGGTCAGAGAATTCACCCCTCCACTTT.

The rearrangement joins TRBV19 to TRBJ2-1; 8 bases align to TRBD2. The CDR3 contains 15 residues. Germline CDR1 and CDR2: LNHDA and SQIVND (reference sequence). The V and J ends lost 3 bases and 3 bases, in that order; junction bases with no gene match: 4. CDR3 nucleotides: TGTGCCAGTAGTATTAGCGGGGAGTTCTACAATGAGCAGTTCTTC. Translated: CASSISGEFYNEQFF.

This clone was picked up one time. This rearrangement joins TRBV30 to TRBJ1-5; no definite D call. CDR1 and CDR2 from the germline V gene are GTSNPN and SVGIG (reference sequence). Trimming left V 3 bases short and J 1 base short, with 10 bases between. The length of the CDR3 is 14 residues. This chain's CDR3 is CAWSLGLSNQPQHF. DNA of the CDR3: TGTGCCTGGAGCTTGGGGTTGAGCAATCAGCCCCAGCATTTT.

The genes are TRBV7-9 and TRBJ1-2; D perhaps matches TRBD1 (5 bases). CDR1 and CDR2 (germline): SEHNR, FQNEAQ (reference sequence). The V end was cut by 1 base, the J end by 4 bases, with 10 bases between. The CDR3 is 14 residues long. CDR3 residues: CASSLGGSSYGYTF. CDR3 DNA: TGTGCCAGCAGCTTAGGGGGGTCCTCCTATGGCTACACCTTC.

J is TRBJ1-3 and V is TRBV2; D uncertain. There are 12 residues in the CDR3. Between the trimmed V and J ends, which lost 8 bases and 2 bases, there was a span of 7 bases. Germline lookup yields CDR1 SNHLY and CDR2 FYNNEI. CDR3 DNA: TGTGCCAGCCTGCGGGCTGGAAACACCATATATTTT. Protein sequence: CASLRAGNTIYF.

This sequence joins TRBV7-9 and TRBJ1-4; no clear D gene. The CDR3 is 13 amino acids. Germline V gene sequence: CDR1 SEHNR, CDR2 FQNEAQ (reference sequence). Trimming stripped 1 base from V and 5 bases from J, with 5 bases between. The DNA of the CDR3 is TGTGCCAGCAGCTTAGTACAGAATGAAAAACTGTTTTTT. As protein: CASSLVQNEKLFF.

The rearrangement uses TRBV7-9 and TRBJ2-2; D not resolved. CDR1 is SEHNR, CDR2 FQNEAQ, per germline (reference sequence). This CDR3 is built from 13 residues. V lost 5 bases, J lost 4 bases, and 8 bases lay in between. CDR3 sequence reads: CASSPTSTGELFF. CDR3 bases: TGTGCCAGCAGCCCGACAAGCACCGGGGAGCTGTTTTTT.

The V call is TRBV6-4, the J call TRBJ2-1; D is uncertain. The CDR3 runs 15 residues. Germline V gives CDR1 MRHNA, CDR2 SNTAGT. Trimming stripped 0 bases from V and 9 bases from J, with 15 bases between. DNA of the CDR3: TGTGCCAGCAGTGACTCGACACTGGATTTCGGTGAGCAGTTCTTC. Its protein is CASSDSTLDFGEQFF.

The chain carries TRBV6-6 and TRBJ2-1; the match to TRBD2 covers 7 bases. CDR3 length: 15 amino acids. Per germline, CDR1 MNHNY and CDR2 SVGAGI (reference sequence). Trimming took 6 bases from V and 3 from J; bases not matched to a gene: 8. CDR3 sequence (DNA): TGTGCCAGCAGCTCCGGGGGGTATGGCTACAATGAGCAGTTCTTC. Translation gives CASSSGGYGYNEQFF.